Below, 29 T cell receptor beta chains from the same sample are listed, as sequenced in a study of Ad26.COV2.S vaccination and SARS-CoV-2 variants. Treatment: around 19 received Ad26.COV2.S at low or high dose, single or two shots; five or six received placebo; per-sample allocation not given. Sampling was performed 63 days after the first vaccine or placebo injection. Method: immunoSEQ multiplex PCR; TCRdb's copy keeps in-frame clones and lacks some. The sample includes 400,000 to 450,000 clones, approximately 90% seen only once; the top ten take roughly an eighth. Specimen: peripheral blood, collected in a trial of Ad26.COV2.S vaccine versus placebo. Receptors were obtained from a person between 18 and 65 years old who received the Ad26.COV2.S COVID-19 vaccine or a placebo.

CDR3 sequence: CASSLRLAGGKQFF. In nucleotides, the CDR3 is TGTGCCAGCAGCTTACGACTAGCGGGAGGGAAGCAGTTCTTC. The V call is TRBV7-9, the J call TRBJ2-1, with 14 bases matching TRBD2. The germline V gene encodes CDR1 SEHNR and CDR2 FQNEAQ (reference sequence). V was clipped by 2 bases and J by 11 bases; unmatched bases: 2. This CDR3 region has 14 residues.

The chain recombines TRBV19 with TRBJ1-1, with D maybe TRBD1 (5 bases). The germline CDR1 and CDR2 sequences are LNHDA and SQIVND (reference sequence). This CDR3 has 15 amino acids. Trimming removed 2 bases at V and 1 base at J, with 11 bases between. CDR3 sequence (DNA): TGTGCCAGTAGTATAAAGGGGTTTTCGAACACTGAAGCTTTCTTT. This sequence encodes CASSIKGFSNTEAFF.

A single count supports this clone. V and J are TRBV7-2 and TRBJ2-3; 8 bases match TRBD2. J lost 5 bases, V lost 0 bases, and 4 bases had no gene match. This CDR3 spans 15 amino acids. Germline values: CDR1 SGHTA, CDR2 FQGNSA. DNA of the CDR3: TGTGCCAGCAGCTTAGCGGAAAGCGGGAGAGATACGCAGTATTTT. Amino acid sequence: CASSLAESGRDTQYF. The full variable domain, rest sourced from reference TRBV7-2 and TRBJ2-3, is GAGVSQSPSNKVTEKGKDVELRCDPISGHTALYWYRQSLGQGLEFLIYFQGNSAPDKSGLPSDRFSAERTGGSVSTLTIQRTQQEDSAVYLCASSLAESGRDTQYFGPGTRLTVL.

CDR3: CASSYFYSNRNYGYTF. The CDR3 DNA reads as TGTGCCAGCAGTTACTTCTACAGCAACCGTAACTATGGCTACACCTTC. The V call is TRBV6-2 or TRBV6-3, the J call TRBJ1-2, with D hard to call. The germline V and J ends were trimmed by 1 base and 1 base, with 13 bases remaining between them. CDR3 size: 16 residues. Germline V lookup: CDR1 MNHEY, CDR2 SVGEGT.

The chain carries TRBV5-1 and TRBJ2-5, with TRBD2 identical over 7 bases. Per germline, CDR1 SGHRS and CDR2 YFSETQ. V dropped 4 bases and J dropped 3; count of bases not matched to a gene: 9. The CDR3 is 15 residues long. The CDR3 is CASSLAGLAEETQYF. In DNA form, the CDR3 reads TGCGCCAGCAGCCTGGCAGGGCTAGCGGAAGAGACCCAGTACTTC.

This chain links TRBV6-5 with TRBJ2-2; D is undetermined. V lost 5 bases to trimming and J lost 6 bases, with 7 bases between them. CDR3 length equals 12 residues. Germline loops: CDR1 MNHEY, CDR2 SVGAGI. The CDR3 loop is CASSPRPGELFF. The DNA for the CDR3 is TGTGCCAGCAGTCCCCGGCCCGGGGAGCTGTTTTTT.

This clone was seen many times. The V gene is TRBV3-1 (or the pseudogene TRBV3-2), the J gene TRBJ2-2; either TRBD1 or TRBD2 may fit D (5 bases each). CDR3 size: 15 residues. Germline lookup yields CDR1 LGHDT and CDR2 YNNKEL (reference sequence). Trimming took off 0 bases at V and 6 bases at J, with 11 bases between the two ends. CDR3 nucleotide sequence: TGTGCCAGCAGCCAAGATTTCGAGGGGTCCGGGGAGCTGTTTTTT. This codes for CASSQDFEGSGELFF.

The J gene is TRBJ2-7, the V gene TRBV3-1 (or the pseudogene TRBV3-2); no clear D gene. Germline loops: CDR1 LGHDT, CDR2 YNNKEL (reference sequence). Trimming left V 1 base short and J 6 bases short, with 7 bases between. The CDR3 length is 12 residues. The CDR3 loop is CASSQVSGEQYF. The DNA for the CDR3 is TGTGCCAGCAGCCAAGTATCAGGCGAGCAGTACTTC.

The V gene is TRBV4-3, the J gene TRBJ1-2; TRBD1 matches at 7 bases. The CDR3 loop spans 16 amino acids. Looked up from germline, CDR1 is LGHNA and CDR2 is YSLEER. V gave up 0 bases and J gave up 2 bases; unmatched junction bases: 6. The DNA of the CDR3 is TGCGCCAGCAGCCAAGATGGACAGGAAGGAAACTATGGCTACACCTTC. Protein: CASSQDGQEGNYGYTF.

The J gene is TRBJ1-2, the V gene TRBV20-1; D is unclear. Trimming stripped 6 bases from V and 4 bases from J, with 9 bases between. Per the germline V gene, CDR1 is DFQATT and CDR2 is SNEGSKA (reference sequence). The CDR3 runs 11 residues. The chain's CDR3 is CSALDGYGYTF. The DNA of the CDR3 is TGCAGTGCCCTGGACGGCTATGGCTACACCTTC.

This chain links TRBV9 with TRBJ1-5, with 7 bases matching TRBD1. Trimming removed 3 bases from V and 4 bases from J; junction bases left unmatched: 4. Germline values: CDR1 SGDLS, CDR2 YYNGEE. This CDR3 is 14 amino acids long. In nucleotides, the CDR3 is TGTGCCAGCAGCGGGGGGACAGTAAATCAGCCCCAGCATTTT. Amino acid sequence: CASSGGTVNQPQHF.

This clone was seen a single time. The gene calls are TRBV11-2 and TRBJ2-1, with a possible D match to TRBD2 (5 bases). The V gene lost 5 bases and the J gene lost 10 bases, with 15 bases spanning the gap. The CDR3 is 13 residues long. Germline CDR1 is SGHAT and CDR2 is FQNNGV. The CDR3 DNA sequence: TGTGCCAGCAGCCCCGACCGGGGAAGGGAGCAGTTCTTC. It is translated as CASSPDRGREQFF.

The chain couples TRBV5-1 to TRBJ1-5, with D tentatively TRBD1 (6 bases). V was clipped by 0 bases and J by 6 bases, with 10 bases between them. Germline V lookup: CDR1 SGHRS, CDR2 YFSETQ. This CDR3 is built from 14 residues. The CDR3 reads CASSLVGAGQPQHF. DNA of the CDR3: TGCGCCAGCAGCTTGGTGGGGGCGGGTCAGCCCCAGCATTTT.

This clone was observed once. V usage is TRBV30 and J usage is TRBJ2-7; D unresolved. This CDR3 has 13 residues. Germline V gene lookup returns CDR1 GTSNPN and CDR2 SVGIG (reference sequence). Deletions cut 0 bases from V and 2 bases from J, with 8 bases between. CDR3 bases: TGTGCCTGGAGTGTGGGGAATACCTACGAGCAGTACTTC. As protein: CAWSVGNTYEQYF. The variable domain in full, completed from reference TRBV30 and TRBJ2-7, reads SQTIHQWPATLVQPVGSPLSLECTVEGTSNPNLYWYRQAAGRGLQLLFYSVGIGQISSEVPQNLSASRPQDRQFILSSKKLLLSDSGFYLCAWSVGNTYEQYFGPGTRLTVT.

The chain joins TRBV6-5 to TRBJ2-3; the match to TRBD1 covers 8 bases. The length of the CDR3 is 14 residues. Looked up from germline, CDR1 is MNHEY and CDR2 is SVGAGI. V dropped 6 bases and J dropped 6; count of bases not matched to a gene: 8. CDR3 region: CASRSGTGWDTQYF. For the CDR3, the DNA is TGTGCCAGCAGATCCGGGACAGGATGGGATACGCAGTATTTT.

This chain connects TRBV14 to TRBJ2-7; D perhaps matches TRBD1 (6 bases). The CDR3 runs to 14 residues. V lost 3 bases and J lost 4, with 13 bases in between. Germline V CDR1 and CDR2: SGHDN, FVKESK. This CDR3 is CASSQQGWGYEQYF. The CDR3 DNA reads as TGTGCCAGCAGCCAGCAGGGGTGGGGATACGAGCAGTACTTC.

The rearrangement joins TRBV28 to TRBJ2-7, with a possible D match to TRBD2 (5 bases). This CDR3 has 15 residues. V lost 6 bases and J lost 2, with 17 bases in between. The germline gives CDR1 MDHEN, CDR2 SYDVKM. CDR3 residues: CASSLAPSYPYEQYF. For the CDR3, the DNA is TGTGCCAGCAGCCTAGCTCCCAGCTACCCCTACGAGCAGTACTTC.

The genes are TRBV6-5 and TRBJ1-2; 7 positions match TRBD1. Per germline, CDR1 MNHEY and CDR2 SVGAGI. The CDR3 is 14 amino acids. Trimming took 5 bases from V and 4 from J; bases not matched to a gene: 7. CDR3 DNA: TGTGCCAGCAGTCGTTCAGGGACAGTCTATGGCTACACCTTC. Protein product: CASSRSGTVYGYTF.

The chain combines TRBV6-1 with TRBJ1-3; D gene ambiguous. Germline lookup yields CDR1 MNHNS and CDR2 SASEGT. The CDR3 covers 16 residues. V lost 3 bases and J 4 bases, leaving 16 bases between the germline ends. The CDR3 DNA sequence: TGTGCCAGCAGTGATATTACCCCCACAGTAGGAAACACCATATATTTT. This gives the protein CASSDITPTVGNTIYF.

This chain links TRBV5-1 with TRBJ2-7; D might be TRBD1 (6 bases). V was cut by 2 bases and J by 9 bases, with 15 bases left in between. Germline V gives CDR1 SGHRS, CDR2 YFSETQ. The CDR3 consists of 13 residues. The CDR3 loop reads CASSFGTIKRQYF. The DNA of the CDR3 is TGCGCCAGCAGCTTCGGGACAATCAAACGGCAGTACTTC.

V and J are TRBV19 and TRBJ2-5; the D is unclear. V lost 2 bases, J lost 3 bases, and 7 bases lay in between. From germline, CDR1 is LNHDA and CDR2 SQIVND (reference sequence). This CDR3 is built from 13 residues. The CDR3 nucleotides are TGTGCCAGTAGTATAAGGGAAGAAGAGACCCAGTACTTC. Translated, it gives CASSIREEETQYF.

The chain joins TRBV6-6 to TRBJ2-4, with D possibly being TRBD2 (6 bases). Germline V gene data show CDR1 as MNHNY and CDR2 as SVGAGI (reference sequence). The V gene lost 7 bases and the J gene lost 10 bases, with 17 bases spanning the gap. This CDR3 comprises 13 residues. The CDR3 nucleotides are TGTGCCAGCACGGCGGAGTTTCGGGGGATTCAGTACTTC. Amino acids: CASTAEFRGIQYF.

CDR3 loop: CASSLAPGTSGSSADTQYF. For the CDR3, the DNA is TGTGCCAGCAGCTTAGCACCTGGGACTAGCGGGAGTTCCGCAGATACGCAGTATTTT. The chain employs TRBV7-8 and TRBJ2-3; TRBD2 matches at 14 bases. The germline gives CDR1 SGHVS, CDR2 FQNEAQ. J gave up 4 bases and V 0 bases, and 9 bases lay outside the gene matches. There are 19 residues in the CDR3.

Ten or more counts support this clone. This chain joins TRBV21-1 and TRBJ2-7; the table's D call, TRBD2, was not checked against the DNA. TRBV21-1 is noted as a pseudogene. This CDR3 has 16 residues. As DNA, the CDR3 is TGTGCCAGCAGCAACGGAACCCCGGGACTCTTCTACGAGCAGTACTTC. Translated, it gives CASSNGTPGLFYEQYF.

This clone showed up just once. The chain carries TRBV3-1 (or the pseudogene TRBV3-2) and TRBJ1-2; TRBD1 agrees at 8 bases. The trim removed 2 bases at V and 4 bases at J, leaving 12 bases unmatched. Germline V gene sequence: CDR1 LGHDT, CDR2 YNNKEL (reference sequence). The CDR3 consists of 17 residues. CDR3 sequence (DNA): TGTGCCAGCAGCCAACAGGGGGCGCTTAGGGTAACCTATGGCTACACCTTC. It yields the protein CASSQQGALRVTYGYTF.

The chain uses TRBV4-1 and TRBJ1-2, with TRBD1 matching over 10 bases. This CDR3 has 14 residues. Trimming cost V 5 bases and J 2 bases; bases outside gene matches: 2. CDR1 and CDR2 from the germline V gene are MGHRA and YSYEKL. The CDR3 coding sequence is TGCGCCAGCAGCGAGGGACAGGGGAACTATGGCTACACCTTC. It codes for CASSEGQGNYGYTF.

The chain joins TRBV27 to TRBJ2-3; possible D gene TRBD2, 5 bases. The germline V gene has CDR1 MNHEY and CDR2 SMNVEV (reference sequence). V dropped 5 bases and J dropped 0 bases, with 15 bases sitting between them. This CDR3 region has 16 residues. Here the CDR3 DNA reads TGTGCCAGCAGTCGGGCTAGCCAAATGAGCACAGATACGCAGTATTTT. Its translation is CASSRASQMSTDTQYF.

Many counts were recorded for this clone. This chain links TRBV9 with TRBJ2-5, with TRBD2 matching over 10 bases. This CDR3 spans 15 amino acids. J gave up 5 bases and V 4 bases, and 8 bases lay outside the gene matches. The germline V gene encodes CDR1 SGDLS and CDR2 YYNGEE. The CDR3 region is CASSPGLAERETQYF. The CDR3 nucleotides read TGTGCCAGCAGCCCCGGACTAGCGGAGAGGGAGACCCAGTACTTC.

V is TRBV28 and J is TRBJ2-3, with D unresolved. The CDR3 extends over 12 amino acids. The ends were cut back, 4 bases at V and 8 bases at J, with 10 bases in the middle. Germline V gene lookup returns CDR1 MDHEN and CDR2 SYDVKM. The CDR3 region is CASSSPLATQYF. DNA for the CDR3: TGTGCCAGCAGTTCGCCCCTGGCTACGCAGTATTTT.